This is a list of T cell receptor beta chains from one sample in a study of human T cells and chemical hapten exposure. MiXCR, run by TCRdb on the RACE reads, gives a single entry per CDR3 protein. The sample yields under 450,000 distinct CDR3 sequences, just under 6.5% seen once. The specimen was whole blood, collected in connection with sensitization to the hapten diphenylcyclopropenone (DPC). These receptors all come from a woman aged 18-29 years with alopecia areata. Some clones in this sample may be carry-over from other donors' samples. The CDR3 runs from the conserved cysteine through the conserved F or W. Only part of the rows carry a size: once, few, many, or a class if the clone is expanded.

>TRBV6-5|TRBJ2-7|few
CASSPRGASSYEQYF
>TRBV11-1|TRBJ2-7|.
CASSGRDRANEQYF
>TRBV6-2/TRBV6-3|TRBJ1-2|many
CASSGTGASNYGYTF
>TRBV7-9|TRBJ2-1|few
CASSATSGASNEQFF
>TRBV29-1|TRBJ1-2|many
CSVDRAYGYTF
>TRBV4-2|TRBJ1-1|many
CASSQVIGVGDMNTEAFF
>TRBV27|TRBJ1-5|many
CASKPYQGKIGQPQHF
>TRBV6-4|TRBJ1-2|many
CASSDSRDGGSSYTF
>TRBV19|TRBJ2-7|.
CASTLGTGILVWEQYF
>TRBV10-3|TRBJ1-1|many
CAISFGTINTEAFF
>TRBV13|TRBJ2-2|.
CASSRRQLTGELFF
>TRBV20-1|TRBJ2-5|few
CSAREGTRHGQETQYF
>TRBV6-1|TRBJ1-1|few
CASNNGPGTGTEAFF
>TRBV27|TRBJ2-3|.
CASSFGQGPGGTQYF
>TRBV28|TRBJ1-4|many
CASSYERDGSNEKLFF